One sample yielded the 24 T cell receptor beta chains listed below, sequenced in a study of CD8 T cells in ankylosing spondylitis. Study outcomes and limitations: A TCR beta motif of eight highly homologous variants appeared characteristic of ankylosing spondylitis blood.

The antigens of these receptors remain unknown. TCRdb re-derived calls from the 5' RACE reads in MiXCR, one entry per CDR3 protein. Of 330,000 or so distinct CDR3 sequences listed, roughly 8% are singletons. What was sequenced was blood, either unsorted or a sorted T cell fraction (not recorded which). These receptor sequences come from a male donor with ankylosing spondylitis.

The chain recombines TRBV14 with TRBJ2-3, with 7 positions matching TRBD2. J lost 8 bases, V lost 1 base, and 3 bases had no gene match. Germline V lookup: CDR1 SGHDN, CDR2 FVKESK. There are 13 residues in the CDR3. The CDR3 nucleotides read TGTGCCAGCAGCCAAGTCCTAGCGGCTACGCAGTATTTT. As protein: CASSQVLAATQYF.

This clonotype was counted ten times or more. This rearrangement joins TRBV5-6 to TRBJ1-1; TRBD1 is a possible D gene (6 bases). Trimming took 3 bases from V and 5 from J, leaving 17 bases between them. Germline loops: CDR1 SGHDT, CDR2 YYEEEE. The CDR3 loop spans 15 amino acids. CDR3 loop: CASSSGTGRITEAFF. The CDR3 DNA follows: TGTGCCAGCAGCTCCGGAACAGGGAGAATTACTGAAGCTTTCTTT.

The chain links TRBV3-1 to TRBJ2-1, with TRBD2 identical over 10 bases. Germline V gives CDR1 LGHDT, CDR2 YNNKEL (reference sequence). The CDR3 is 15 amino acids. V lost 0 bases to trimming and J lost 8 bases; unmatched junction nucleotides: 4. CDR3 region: CASSQDSGGWYEQFF. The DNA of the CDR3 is TGTGCCAGCAGCCAAGATAGCGGGGGGTGGTATGAGCAGTTCTTC.

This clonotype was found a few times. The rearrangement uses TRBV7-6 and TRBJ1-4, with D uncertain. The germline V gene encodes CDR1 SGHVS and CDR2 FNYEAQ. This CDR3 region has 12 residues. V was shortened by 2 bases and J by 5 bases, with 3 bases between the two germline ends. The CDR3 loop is CASSLTNEKLFF. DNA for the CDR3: TGTGCCAGCAGCTTAACGAATGAAAAACTGTTTTTT.

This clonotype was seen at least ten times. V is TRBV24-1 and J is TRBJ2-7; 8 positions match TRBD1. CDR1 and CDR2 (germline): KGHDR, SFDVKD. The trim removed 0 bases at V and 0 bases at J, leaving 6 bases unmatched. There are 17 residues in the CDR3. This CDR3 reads CATSDLHSGQASYEQYF. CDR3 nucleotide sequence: TGTGCCACCAGTGATTTGCATTCGGGACAGGCCTCCTACGAGCAGTACTTC.

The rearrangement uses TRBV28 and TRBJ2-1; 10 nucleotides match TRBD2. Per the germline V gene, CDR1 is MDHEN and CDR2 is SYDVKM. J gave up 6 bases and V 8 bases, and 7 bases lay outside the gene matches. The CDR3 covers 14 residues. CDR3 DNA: TGTGCCAGCCGAACTAGCGGGACCCGCAATGAGCAGTTCTTC. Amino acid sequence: CASRTSGTRNEQFF.

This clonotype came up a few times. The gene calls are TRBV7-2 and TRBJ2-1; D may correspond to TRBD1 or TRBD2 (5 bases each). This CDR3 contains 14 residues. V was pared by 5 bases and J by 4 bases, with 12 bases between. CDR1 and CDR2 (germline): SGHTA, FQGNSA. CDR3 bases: TGTGCCAGCAGCCCCGGGACCGATTACAATGAGCAGTTCTTC. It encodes CASSPGTDYNEQFF.

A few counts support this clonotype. The CDR3 sequence: CASIKPYAGGPTDTQYF. CDR3 DNA sequence: TGTGCCAGCATCAAACCCTATGCGGGAGGGCCTACAGATACGCAGTATTTT. The chain has TRBV2 and TRBJ2-3; 9 bases are shared with TRBD2. The germline V gene has CDR1 SNHLY and CDR2 FYNNEI. V lost 7 bases to trimming and J lost 3 bases; unmatched junction nucleotides: 14. The CDR3 is 17 amino acids.

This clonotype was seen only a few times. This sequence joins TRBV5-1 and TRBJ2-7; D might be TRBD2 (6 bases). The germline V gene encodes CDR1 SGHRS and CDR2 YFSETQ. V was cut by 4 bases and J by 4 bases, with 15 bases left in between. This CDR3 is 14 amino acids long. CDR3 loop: CASSLNSGEYEQYF. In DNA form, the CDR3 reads TGCGCCAGCAGCCTTAACTCGGGAGAGTACGAGCAGTACTTC.

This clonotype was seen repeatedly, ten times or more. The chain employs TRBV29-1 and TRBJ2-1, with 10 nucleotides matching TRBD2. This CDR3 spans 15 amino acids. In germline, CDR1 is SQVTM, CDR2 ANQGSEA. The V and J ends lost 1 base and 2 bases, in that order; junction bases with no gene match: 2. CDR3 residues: CSVEGTSGTYNEQFF. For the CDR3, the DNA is TGCAGCGTTGAAGGGACTAGCGGAACCTACAATGAGCAGTTCTTC.

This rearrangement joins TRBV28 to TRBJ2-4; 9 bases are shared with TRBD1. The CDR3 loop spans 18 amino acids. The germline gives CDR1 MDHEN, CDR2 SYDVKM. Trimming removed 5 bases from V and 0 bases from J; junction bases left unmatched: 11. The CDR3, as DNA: TGTGCCAGCAGTATGGGACAGGGCCTGATCCTAGCCAAAAACATTCAGTACTTC. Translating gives CASSMGQGLILAKNIQYF.

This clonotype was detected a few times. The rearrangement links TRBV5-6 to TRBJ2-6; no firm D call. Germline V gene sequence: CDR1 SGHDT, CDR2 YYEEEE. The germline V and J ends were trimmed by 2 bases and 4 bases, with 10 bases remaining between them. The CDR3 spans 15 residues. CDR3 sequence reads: CASSLVVPGANVLTF. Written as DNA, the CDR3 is TGTGCCAGCAGCTTAGTGGTTCCCGGGGCCAACGTCCTGACTTTC.

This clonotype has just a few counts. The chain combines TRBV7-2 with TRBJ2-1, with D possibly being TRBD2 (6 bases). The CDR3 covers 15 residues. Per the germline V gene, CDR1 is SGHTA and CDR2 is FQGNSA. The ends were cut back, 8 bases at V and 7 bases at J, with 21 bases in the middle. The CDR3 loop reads CASAFGGSGRNEQFF. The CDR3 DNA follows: TGTGCCAGCGCCTTCGGGGGATCAGGGAGGAATGAGCAGTTCTTC.

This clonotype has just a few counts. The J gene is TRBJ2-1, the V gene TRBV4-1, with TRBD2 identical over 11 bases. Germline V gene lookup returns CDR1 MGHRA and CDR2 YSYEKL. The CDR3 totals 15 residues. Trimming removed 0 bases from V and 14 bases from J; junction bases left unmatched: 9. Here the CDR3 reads CASSQDSASGRRKFF. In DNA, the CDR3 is TGCGCCAGCAGCCAAGATTCGGCTAGCGGGAGGAGAAAGTTCTTC.

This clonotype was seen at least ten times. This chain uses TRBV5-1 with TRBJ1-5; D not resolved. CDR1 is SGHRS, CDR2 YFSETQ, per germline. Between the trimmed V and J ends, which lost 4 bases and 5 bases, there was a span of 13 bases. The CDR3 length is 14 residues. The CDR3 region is CASSTTVGHQPQHF. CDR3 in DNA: TGCGCCAGCAGCACGACCGTTGGTCATCAGCCCCAGCATTTT.

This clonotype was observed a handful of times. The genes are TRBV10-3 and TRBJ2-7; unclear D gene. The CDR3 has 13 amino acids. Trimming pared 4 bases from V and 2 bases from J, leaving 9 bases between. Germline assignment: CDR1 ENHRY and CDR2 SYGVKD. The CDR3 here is CAISGSTAYEQYF. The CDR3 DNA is TGTGCCATCAGTGGTTCAACAGCCTACGAGCAGTACTTC.

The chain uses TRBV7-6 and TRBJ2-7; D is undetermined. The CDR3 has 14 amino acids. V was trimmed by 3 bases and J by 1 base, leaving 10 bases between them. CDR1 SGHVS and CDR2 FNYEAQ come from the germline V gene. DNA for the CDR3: TGTGCCAGCAGCTTTGCCCCCGTTTCCTACGAGCAGTACTTC. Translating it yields CASSFAPVSYEQYF.

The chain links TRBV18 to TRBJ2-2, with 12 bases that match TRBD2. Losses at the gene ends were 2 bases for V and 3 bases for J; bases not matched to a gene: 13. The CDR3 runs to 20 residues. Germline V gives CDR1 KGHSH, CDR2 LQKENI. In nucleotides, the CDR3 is TGTGCCAGCTCACCAATCTCCAGGCTAGCGGGAGGGCCGGACACCGGGGAGCTGTTTTTT. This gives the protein CASSPISRLAGGPDTGELFF.

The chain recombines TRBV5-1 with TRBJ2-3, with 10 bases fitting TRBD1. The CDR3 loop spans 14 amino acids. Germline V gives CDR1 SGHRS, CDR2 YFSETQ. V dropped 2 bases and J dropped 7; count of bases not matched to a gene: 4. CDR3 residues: CASSFGTGANTQYF. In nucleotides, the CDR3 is TGCGCCAGCAGCTTTGGGACAGGGGCAAATACGCAGTATTTT.

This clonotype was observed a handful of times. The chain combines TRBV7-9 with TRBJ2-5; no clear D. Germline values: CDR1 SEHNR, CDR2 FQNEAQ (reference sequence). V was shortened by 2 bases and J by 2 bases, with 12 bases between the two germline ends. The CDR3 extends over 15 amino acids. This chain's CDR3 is CASSLQGEPQETQYF. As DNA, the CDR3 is TGTGCCAGCAGCTTACAAGGAGAACCGCAAGAGACCCAGTACTTC.

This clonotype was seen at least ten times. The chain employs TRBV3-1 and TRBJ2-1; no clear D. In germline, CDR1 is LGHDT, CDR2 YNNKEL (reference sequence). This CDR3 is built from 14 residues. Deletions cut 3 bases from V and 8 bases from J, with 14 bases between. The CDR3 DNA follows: TGTGCCAGCAGCCAGGATTTGAGGATCCATGAGCAGTTCTTC. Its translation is CASSQDLRIHEQFF.

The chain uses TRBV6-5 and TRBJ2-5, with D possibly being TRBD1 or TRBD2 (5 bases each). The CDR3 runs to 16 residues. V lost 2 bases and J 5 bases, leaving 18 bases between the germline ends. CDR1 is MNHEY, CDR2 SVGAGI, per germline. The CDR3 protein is CASSYPPGPSGETQYF. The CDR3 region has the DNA TGTGCCAGCAGTTACCCTCCGGGACCCTCCGGGGAGACCCAGTACTTC.

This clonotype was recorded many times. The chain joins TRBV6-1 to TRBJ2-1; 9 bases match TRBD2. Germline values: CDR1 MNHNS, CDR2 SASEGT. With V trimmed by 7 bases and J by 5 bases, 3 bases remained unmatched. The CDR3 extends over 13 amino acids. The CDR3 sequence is CASTRGGNNEQFF. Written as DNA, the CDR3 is TGTGCCAGCACGCGGGGGGGAAACAATGAGCAGTTCTTC.

As DNA, the CDR3 is TGCGCCAGCAGCCAAGGGACTAGCCCGCAGTACTTC. Translation: CASSQGTSPQYF. V and J are TRBV4-1 and TRBJ2-7, with 8 bases matching TRBD2. The V gene end was trimmed by 1 base and the J gene end by 9 bases; junction bases not matched to a gene: 2. Germline-derived CDR1 and CDR2 are MGHRA and YSYEKL. The CDR3 covers 12 residues.